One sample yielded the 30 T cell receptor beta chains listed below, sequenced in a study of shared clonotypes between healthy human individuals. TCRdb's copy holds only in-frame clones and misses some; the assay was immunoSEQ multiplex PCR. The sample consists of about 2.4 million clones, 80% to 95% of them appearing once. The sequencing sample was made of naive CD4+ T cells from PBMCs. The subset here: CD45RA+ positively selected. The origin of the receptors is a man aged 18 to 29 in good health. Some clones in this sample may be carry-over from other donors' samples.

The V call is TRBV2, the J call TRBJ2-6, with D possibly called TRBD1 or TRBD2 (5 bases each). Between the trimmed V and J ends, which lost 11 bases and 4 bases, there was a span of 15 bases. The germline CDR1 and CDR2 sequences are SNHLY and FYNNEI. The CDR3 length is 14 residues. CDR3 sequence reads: CAGTGTGGANVLTF. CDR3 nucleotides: TGTGCCGGAACCGGGACGGGGGGGGCCAACGTCCTGACTTTC.

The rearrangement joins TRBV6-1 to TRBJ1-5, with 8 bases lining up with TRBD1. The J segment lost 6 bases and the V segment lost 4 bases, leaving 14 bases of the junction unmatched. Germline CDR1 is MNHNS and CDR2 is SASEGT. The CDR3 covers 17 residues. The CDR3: CASSGVFGQGIVQPQHF. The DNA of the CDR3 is TGTGCCAGCAGTGGAGTTTTCGGACAGGGTATCGTTCAGCCCCAGCATTTT.

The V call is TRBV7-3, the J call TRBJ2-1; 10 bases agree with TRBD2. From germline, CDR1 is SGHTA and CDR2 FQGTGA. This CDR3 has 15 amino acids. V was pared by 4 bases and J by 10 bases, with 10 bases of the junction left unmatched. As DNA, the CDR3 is TGTGCCAGCAGCTCCGGGACTAGCGTCCGCCAGGAGCAGTTCTTC. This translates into CASSSGTSVRQEQFF. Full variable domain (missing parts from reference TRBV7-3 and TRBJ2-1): GAGVSQTPSNKVTEKGKYVELRCDPISGHTALYWYRQSLGQGPEFLIYFQGTGAADDSGLPNDRFFAVRPEGSVSTLKIQRTERGDSAVYLCASSSGTSVRQEQFFGPGTRLTVL.

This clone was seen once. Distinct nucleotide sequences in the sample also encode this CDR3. CDR3 nucleotides: TGTGCCAGCTCACCCCCGAACTCCTACGAGCAGTACTTC. It encodes CASSPPNSYEQYF. The chain employs TRBV18 and TRBJ2-7; D gene ambiguous. Germline lookup yields CDR1 KGHSH and CDR2 LQKENI. The length of the CDR3 is 13 residues. V lost 3 bases, J lost 0 bases, and 6 bases lay in between.

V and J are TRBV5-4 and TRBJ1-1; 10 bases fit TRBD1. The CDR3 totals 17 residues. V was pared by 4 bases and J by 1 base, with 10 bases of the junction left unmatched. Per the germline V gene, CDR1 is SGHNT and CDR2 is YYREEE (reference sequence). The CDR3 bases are TGTGCCAGCAGCGTAGGACCGACAGGGGGCGAGAACACTGAAGCTTTCTTT. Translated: CASSVGPTGGENTEAFF. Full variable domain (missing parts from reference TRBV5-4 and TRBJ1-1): ETGVTQSPTHLIKTRGQQVTLRCSSQSGHNTVSWYQQALGQGPQFIFQYYREEENGRGNFPPRFSGLQFPNYSSELNVNALELDDSALYLCASSVGPTGGENTEAFFGQGTRLTVV.

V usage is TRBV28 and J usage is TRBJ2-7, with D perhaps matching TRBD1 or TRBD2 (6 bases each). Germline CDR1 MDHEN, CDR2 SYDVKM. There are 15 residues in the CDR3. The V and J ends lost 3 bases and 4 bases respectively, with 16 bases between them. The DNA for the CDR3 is TGTGCCAGCAGTTTCGGGGGCTCCCTCGGTTACGAGCAGTACTTC. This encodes CASSFGGSLGYEQYF.

CDR3 bases: TGTGCCAGCAGTTGGCGGCGAGACAGGGGGCATATCACCGGGGAGCTGTTTTTT. It translates to CASSWRRDRGHITGELFF. The chain employs TRBV27 and TRBJ2-2; 10 bases line up with TRBD1. This CDR3 is 18 amino acids long. V lost 4 bases, J lost 4 bases, and 12 bases stayed unmatched. Germline CDR1 is MNHEY and CDR2 is SMNVEV (reference sequence).

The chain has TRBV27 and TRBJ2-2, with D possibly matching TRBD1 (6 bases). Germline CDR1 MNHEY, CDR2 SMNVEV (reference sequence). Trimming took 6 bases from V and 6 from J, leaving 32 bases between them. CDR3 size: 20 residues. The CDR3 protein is CASSTADRWGLGYSPGELFF. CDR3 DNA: TGTGCCAGCAGCACGGCCGACAGATGGGGGCTAGGGTATAGCCCCGGGGAGCTGTTTTTT.

The CDR3 DNA reads as TGCAGCGTTGGTTTTCGGCTCTCTTCCTACGAGCAGTACTTC. Amino acid sequence: CSVGFRLSSYEQYF. The V and J genes are TRBV29-1 and TRBJ2-7, with unresolved D. V lost 4 bases and J lost 1, with 14 bases in between. Germline V gene lookup returns CDR1 SQVTM and CDR2 ANQGSEA. CDR3 size: 14 residues.

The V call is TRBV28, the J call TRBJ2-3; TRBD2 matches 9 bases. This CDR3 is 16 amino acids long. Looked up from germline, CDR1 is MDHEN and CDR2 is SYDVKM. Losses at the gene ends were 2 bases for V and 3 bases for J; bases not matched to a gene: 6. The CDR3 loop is CASSLVASGMTDTQYF. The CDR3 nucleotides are TGTGCCAGCAGTTTAGTGGCTAGCGGGATGACAGATACGCAGTATTTT.

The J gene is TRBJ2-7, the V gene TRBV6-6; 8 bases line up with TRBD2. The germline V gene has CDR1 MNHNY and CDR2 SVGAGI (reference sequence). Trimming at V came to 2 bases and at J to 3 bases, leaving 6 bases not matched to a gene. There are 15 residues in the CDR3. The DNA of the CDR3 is TGTGCCAGCAGTTACCCCCCGGGAGGGATCTACGAGCAGTACTTC. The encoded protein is CASSYPPGGIYEQYF.

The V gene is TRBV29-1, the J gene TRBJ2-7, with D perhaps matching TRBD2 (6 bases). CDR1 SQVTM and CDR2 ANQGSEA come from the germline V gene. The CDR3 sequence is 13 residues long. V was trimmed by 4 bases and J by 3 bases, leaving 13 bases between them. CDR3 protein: CSVAAGTRYEQYF. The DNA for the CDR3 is TGCAGCGTTGCTGCCGGGACTCGCTACGAGCAGTACTTC.

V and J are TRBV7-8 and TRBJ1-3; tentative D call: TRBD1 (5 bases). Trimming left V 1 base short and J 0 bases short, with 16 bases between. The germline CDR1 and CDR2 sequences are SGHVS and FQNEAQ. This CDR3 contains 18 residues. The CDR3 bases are TGTGCCAGCAGCTTAGAGAGGGGATGGGCGGCCTCTGGAAACACCATATATTTT. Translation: CASSLERGWAASGNTIYF.

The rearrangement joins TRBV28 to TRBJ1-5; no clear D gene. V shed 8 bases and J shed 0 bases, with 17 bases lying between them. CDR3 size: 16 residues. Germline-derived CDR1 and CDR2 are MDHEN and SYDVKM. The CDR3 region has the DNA TGTGCCAGCCTAGACATTGGAGGTTATAGCAATCAGCCCCAGCATTTT. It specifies CASLDIGGYSNQPQHF.

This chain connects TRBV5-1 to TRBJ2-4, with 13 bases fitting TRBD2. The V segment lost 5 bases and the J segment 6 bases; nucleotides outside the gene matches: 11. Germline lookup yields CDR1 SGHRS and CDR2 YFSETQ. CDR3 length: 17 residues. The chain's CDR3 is CASSPWTSGGSGNIQYF. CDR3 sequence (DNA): TGCGCCAGCAGTCCCTGGACTAGCGGGGGATCGGGAAACATTCAGTACTTC.

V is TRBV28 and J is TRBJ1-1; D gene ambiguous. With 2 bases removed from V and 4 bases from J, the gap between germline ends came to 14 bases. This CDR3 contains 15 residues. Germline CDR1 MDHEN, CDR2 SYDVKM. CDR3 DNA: TGTGCCAGCAGTTTAGGTCCGGGATCGGTCACTGAAGCTTTCTTT. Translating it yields CASSLGPGSVTEAFF.

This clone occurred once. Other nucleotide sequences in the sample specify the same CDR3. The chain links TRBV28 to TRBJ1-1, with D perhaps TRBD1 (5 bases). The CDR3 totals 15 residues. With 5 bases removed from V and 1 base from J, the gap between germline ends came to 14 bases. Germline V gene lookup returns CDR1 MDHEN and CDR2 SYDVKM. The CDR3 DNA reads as TGTGCCAGCAGTCCTCGGACGGGGGGGAACACTGAAGCTTTCTTT. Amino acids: CASSPRTGGNTEAFF.

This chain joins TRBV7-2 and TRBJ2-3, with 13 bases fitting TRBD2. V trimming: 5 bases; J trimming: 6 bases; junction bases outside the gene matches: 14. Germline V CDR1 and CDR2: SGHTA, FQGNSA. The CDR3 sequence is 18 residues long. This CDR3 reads CASSLTMTSGRRGDTQYF. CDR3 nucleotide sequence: TGTGCCAGCAGCCTGACCATGACTAGCGGGAGGCGCGGGGATACGCAGTATTTT.

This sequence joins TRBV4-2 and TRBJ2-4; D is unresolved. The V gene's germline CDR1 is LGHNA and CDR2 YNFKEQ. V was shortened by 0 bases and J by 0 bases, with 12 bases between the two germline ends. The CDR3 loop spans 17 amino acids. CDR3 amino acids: CASSQDGILLAKNIQYF. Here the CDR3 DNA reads TGTGCCAGCAGCCAAGATGGGATCCTCCTAGCCAAAAACATTCAGTACTTC.

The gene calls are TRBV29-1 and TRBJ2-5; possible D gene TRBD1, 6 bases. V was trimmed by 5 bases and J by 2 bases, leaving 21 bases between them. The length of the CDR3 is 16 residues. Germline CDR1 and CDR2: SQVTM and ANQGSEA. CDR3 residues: CSVKGQGTILQETQYF. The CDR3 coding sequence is TGCAGCGTTAAGGGTCAGGGGACCATTCTACAAGAGACCCAGTACTTC.

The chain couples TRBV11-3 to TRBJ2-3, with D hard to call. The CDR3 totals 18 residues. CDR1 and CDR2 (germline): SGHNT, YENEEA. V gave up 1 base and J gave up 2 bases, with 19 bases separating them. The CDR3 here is CASSLGWVGPRNTDTQYF. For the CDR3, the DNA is TGTGCCAGCAGCTTAGGTTGGGTAGGGCCCAGGAACACAGATACGCAGTATTTT.

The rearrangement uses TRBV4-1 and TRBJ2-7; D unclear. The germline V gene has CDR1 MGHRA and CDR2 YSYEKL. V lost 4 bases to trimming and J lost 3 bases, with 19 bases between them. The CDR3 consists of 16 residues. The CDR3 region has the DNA TGCGCCAGCAGCCGTATCTTGAACTTTATAGGCTACGAGCAGTACTTC. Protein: CASSRILNFIGYEQYF.

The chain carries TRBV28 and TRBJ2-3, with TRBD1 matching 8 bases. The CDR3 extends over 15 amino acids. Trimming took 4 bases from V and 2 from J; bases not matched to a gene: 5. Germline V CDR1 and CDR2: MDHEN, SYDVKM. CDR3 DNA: TGTGCCAGCAGTTACCCGACAGGGGCCACAGATACGCAGTATTTT. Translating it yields CASSYPTGATDTQYF.

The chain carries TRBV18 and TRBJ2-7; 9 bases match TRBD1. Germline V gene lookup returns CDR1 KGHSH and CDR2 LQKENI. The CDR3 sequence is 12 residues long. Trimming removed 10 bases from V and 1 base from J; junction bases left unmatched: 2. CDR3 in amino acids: CATGTGSYEQYF. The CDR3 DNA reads TGTGCCACCGGGACAGGGTCCTACGAGCAGTACTTC.

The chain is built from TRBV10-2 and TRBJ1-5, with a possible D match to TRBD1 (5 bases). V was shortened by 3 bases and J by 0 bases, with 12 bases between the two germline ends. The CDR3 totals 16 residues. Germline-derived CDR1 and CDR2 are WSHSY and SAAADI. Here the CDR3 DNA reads TGCGCCAGCAGTGATGCCACGGGACTTAGCAATCAGCCCCAGCATTTT. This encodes CASSDATGLSNQPQHF.

The CDR3 region is CASSLSGANTGELFF. The DNA for the CDR3 is TGTGCCAGCAGTTTATCCGGGGCGAACACCGGGGAGCTGTTTTTT. This chain joins TRBV28 and TRBJ2-2; D is perhaps TRBD2 (5 bases). V lost 1 base, J lost 0 bases, and 6 bases lay in between. In germline, CDR1 is MDHEN, CDR2 SYDVKM. The CDR3 has 15 amino acids.

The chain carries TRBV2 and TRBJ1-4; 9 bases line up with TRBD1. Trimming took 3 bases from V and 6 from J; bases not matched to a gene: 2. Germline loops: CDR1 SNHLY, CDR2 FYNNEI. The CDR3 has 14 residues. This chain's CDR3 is CASSDRTGDEKLFF. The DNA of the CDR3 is TGTGCCAGCAGTGATAGGACAGGGGATGAAAAACTGTTTTTT. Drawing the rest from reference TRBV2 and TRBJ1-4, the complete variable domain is EPEVTQTPSHQVTQMGQEVILRCVPISNHLYFYWYRQILGQKVEFLVSFYNNEISEKSEIFDDQFSVERPDGSNFTLKIRSTKLEDSAMYFCASSDRTGDEKLFFGSGTQLSVL.

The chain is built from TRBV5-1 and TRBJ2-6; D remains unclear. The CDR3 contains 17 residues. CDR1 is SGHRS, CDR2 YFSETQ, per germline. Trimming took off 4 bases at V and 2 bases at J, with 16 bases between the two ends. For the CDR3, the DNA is TGCGCCAGCAGCCTACGCAGTTTGAGTACTGGGGCCAACGTCCTGACTTTC. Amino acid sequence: CASSLRSLSTGANVLTF.

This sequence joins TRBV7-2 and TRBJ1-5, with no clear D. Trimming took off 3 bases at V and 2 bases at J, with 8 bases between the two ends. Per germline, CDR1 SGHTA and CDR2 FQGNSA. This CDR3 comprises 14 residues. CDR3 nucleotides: TGTGCCAGCAGCTTTTTTAGGGGCAATCAGCCCCAGCATTTT. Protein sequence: CASSFFRGNQPQHF.

The CDR3 sequence is CASSTSGTTKNIQYF. For the CDR3, the DNA is TGTGCCAGCAGCACCAGCGGGACGACCAAAAACATTCAGTACTTC. The J gene is TRBJ2-4, the V gene TRBV2; 7 nucleotides agree with TRBD2. Germline trimming cut 6 bases from V and 2 bases from J; bases unmatched to any gene: 7. The CDR3 covers 15 residues. Germline CDR1 SNHLY, CDR2 FYNNEI.